The 23 T cell receptor beta chains below come from one sample, sequenced in a study of technical replicates of blood from several donors. Profiled with immunoSEQ multiplex PCR; TCRdb holds only in-frame clones, not every one. The sample holds about 74,000 clones, roughly 95% seen once. Material for sequencing was T cells isolated from PBMCs. All receptors derive from a human donor in good health.

The chain's CDR3 is CASSIVRWNEQFF. The CDR3 nucleotides read TGTGCCAGCAGTATAGTCCGGTGGAATGAGCAGTTCTTC. This sequence joins TRBV6-1 and TRBJ2-1, with D hard to call. The CDR3 has 13 amino acids. V was pared by 5 bases and J by 7 bases, with 12 bases between. Germline values: CDR1 MNHNS, CDR2 SASEGT.

This clone was observed a single time. The V and J genes are TRBV7-2 and TRBJ2-7; D unclear. With 5 bases removed from V and 3 bases from J, the gap between germline ends came to 14 bases. The CDR3 contains 14 residues. Per germline, CDR1 SGHTA and CDR2 FQGNSA. For the CDR3, the DNA is TGTGCCAGCAGCGCCGGGTCTTATTTCTACGAGCAGTACTTC. Amino acids: CASSAGSYFYEQYF.

J is TRBJ2-1 and V is TRBV5-6, with D perhaps matching TRBD2 (7 bases). The germline V gene has CDR1 SGHDT and CDR2 YYEEEE. Trimming took off 2 bases at V and 8 bases at J, with 11 bases between the two ends. CDR3 length: 13 amino acids. The CDR3, as DNA: TGTGCCAGCAGCTTCGGGGGGCGATATGAGCAGTTCTTC. It yields the protein CASSFGGRYEQFF.

The V call is TRBV9, the J call TRBJ2-7; TRBD1 agrees at 7 bases. CDR1 is SGDLS and CDR2 is YYNGEE in the germline V gene. J was trimmed by 2 bases and V by 1 base; bases with no gene match: 6. The CDR3 length is 15 residues. CDR3 sequence: CASSVSTGVTYEQYF. The DNA of the CDR3 is TGTGCCAGCAGCGTATCCACAGGGGTTACCTACGAGCAGTACTTC.

This rearrangement joins TRBV6-1 to TRBJ2-7; 9 nucleotides align to TRBD1. The junction had 9 bases not matched to a gene; V was cut back by 10 bases and J by 5 bases. The germline CDR1 and CDR2 sequences are MNHNS and SASEGT. The CDR3 runs 13 residues. The CDR3 sequence: CATRTGASDEQYF. In DNA, the CDR3 is TGTGCCACTAGGACAGGGGCTTCGGACGAGCAGTACTTC.

The chain employs TRBV9 and TRBJ1-2, with TRBD1 matching over 7 bases. CDR3 size: 12 residues. Trimming removed 4 bases from V and 8 bases from J; junction bases left unmatched: 5. CDR1 is SGDLS, CDR2 YYNGEE, per germline. CDR3 in amino acids: CASSIDRDGYTF. CDR3 nucleotides: TGTGCCAGCAGCATCGACAGGGACGGCTACACCTTC.

This CDR3 is CASSKTSGSVEQYF. The CDR3 DNA is TGTGCCAGCAGCAAAACTAGCGGGAGTGTCGAGCAGTACTTC. V usage is TRBV9 and J usage is TRBJ2-7, with 11 bases lining up with TRBD2. This CDR3 is 14 amino acids long. Per germline, CDR1 SGDLS and CDR2 YYNGEE. The junction had 6 bases not matched to a gene; V was cut back by 4 bases and J by 6 bases.

The chain combines TRBV28 with TRBJ2-7, with TRBD1 matching 9 bases. This CDR3 is 17 amino acids long. After removal of 3 bases from V and 5 bases from J, the junction contained 14 bases not matched to a gene. Germline V gives CDR1 MDHEN, CDR2 SYDVKM. Written as DNA, the CDR3 is TGTGCCAGCAGTTTCGGACAGGGGAAGTTTAGGGTCCACGAGCAGTACTTC. It specifies CASSFGQGKFRVHEQYF.

The rearrangement links TRBV5-1 to TRBJ2-1; 7 bases map to TRBD2. Germline CDR1 is SGHRS and CDR2 is YFSETQ. This CDR3 contains 15 residues. The V segment lost 4 bases and the J segment 9 bases; nucleotides outside the gene matches: 13. CDR3 nucleotide sequence: TGCGCCAGCAGCGCGCAGAGCGGGATCCCCGGTGAGCAGTTCTTC. As protein: CASSAQSGIPGEQFF.

This clone was observed once. The chain is built from TRBV4-2 and TRBJ1-4; 10 bases agree with TRBD1. Germline V gene sequence: CDR1 LGHNA, CDR2 YNFKEQ. The CDR3 contains 16 residues. V was clipped by 3 bases and J by 5 bases; unmatched bases: 6. The CDR3 sequence is CASSQATGQGNEKLFF. In DNA form, the CDR3 reads TGTGCCAGCAGCCAGGCTACGGGACAGGGGAATGAAAAACTGTTTTTT.

V is TRBV29-1 and J is TRBJ1-2; D possibly corresponds to TRBD1 (6 bases). CDR1 is SQVTM and CDR2 is ANQGSEA in the germline V gene. The CDR3 loop spans 13 amino acids. V was pared by 0 bases and J by 8 bases, with 13 bases between. CDR3 protein: CSVEDQGGRGYTF. CDR3 nucleotides: TGCAGCGTTGAAGATCAAGGGGGTAGGGGCTACACCTTC.

The chain carries TRBV5-4 and TRBJ2-7; TRBD1 agrees at 9 bases. V lost 5 bases and J lost 6; bases outside the gene matches: 9. The CDR3 totals 14 residues. CDR1 is SGHNT and CDR2 is YYREEE in the germline V gene (reference sequence). The CDR3 loop is CASSRGTGILEQYF. The CDR3 coding sequence is TGTGCCAGCAGTCGGGGGACAGGGATTCTCGAGCAGTACTTC.

Here the CDR3 reads CSGPVGLAGGGEQFF. The CDR3 DNA reads as TGCAGCGGTCCTGTCGGACTAGCGGGAGGGGGGGAGCAGTTCTTC. V is TRBV29-1 and J is TRBJ2-1; 15 positions match TRBD2. The germline gives CDR1 SQVTM, CDR2 ANQGSEA. With V trimmed by 7 bases and J by 10 bases, 11 bases remained unmatched. The CDR3 has 15 amino acids.

The chain employs TRBV30 and TRBJ2-7; unclear D gene. Trimming cost V 5 bases and J 1 base, with 6 bases left between them. Looked up from germline, CDR1 is GTSNPN and CDR2 is SVGIG (reference sequence). The CDR3 contains 11 residues. The CDR3 region is CAWGRSYEQYF. CDR3 DNA sequence: TGTGCCTGGGGTCGGTCCTACGAGCAGTACTTC.

The rearrangement uses TRBV28 and TRBJ1-4, with 8 bases lining up with TRBD1. Trimming cost V 5 bases and J 8 bases; bases outside gene matches: 10. Germline assignment: CDR1 MDHEN and CDR2 SYDVKM. CDR3 length: 15 amino acids. CDR3 nucleotide sequence: TGTGCCAGCAGTGGACCTACAGGGGGGGTAGAAAAACTGTTTTTT. Protein product: CASSGPTGGVEKLFF. The whole variable domain, remainder taken from reference TRBV28 and TRBJ1-4, is DVKVTQSSRYLVKRTGEKVFLECVQDMDHENMFWYRQDPGLGLRLIYFSYDVKMKEKGDIPEGYSVSREKKERFSLILESASTNQTSMYLCASSGPTGGVEKLFFGSGTQLSVL.

The chain combines TRBV4-1 with TRBJ2-4; 10 bases match TRBD2. This CDR3 has 15 amino acids. Trimming at V came to 0 bases and at J to 10 bases, leaving 6 bases not matched to a gene. Germline V gene data show CDR1 as MGHRA and CDR2 as YSYEKL. The CDR3 reads CASSQEEVSGRIQYF. The CDR3 coding sequence is TGCGCCAGCAGCCAAGAGGAGGTTAGCGGGAGGATTCAGTACTTC.

The chain links TRBV7-2 to TRBJ2-2, with D tentatively TRBD1 (5 bases). V dropped 5 bases and J dropped 4 bases, with 8 bases sitting between them. The CDR3 is 13 amino acids. The germline V gene encodes CDR1 SGHTA and CDR2 FQGNSA. The chain's CDR3 is CASSGQPTGELFF. The CDR3 bases are TGTGCCAGCAGCGGACAACCCACCGGGGAGCTGTTTTTT.

The rearrangement joins TRBV28 to TRBJ2-7; D perhaps matches TRBD1 (6 bases). Per germline, CDR1 MDHEN and CDR2 SYDVKM. This CDR3 is built from 14 residues. This chain's CDR3 is CGTSGTLNSYEQYF. The DNA of the CDR3 is TGTGGAACCTCCGGGACACTTAATTCCTACGAGCAGTACTTC.

The chain links TRBV6-1 to TRBJ1-4, with D maybe TRBD1 (6 bases). Trimming cost V 6 bases and J 0 bases, with 11 bases left between them. Germline-derived CDR1 and CDR2 are MNHNS and SASEGT. The CDR3 covers 15 residues. This CDR3 is CASSSAGATNEKLFF. The DNA for the CDR3 is TGTGCCAGCAGCTCCGCAGGGGCAACTAATGAAAAACTGTTTTTT.

The rearrangement joins TRBV5-6 to TRBJ2-1; 8 nucleotides agree with TRBD2. V shed 5 bases and J 7 bases; nucleotides not matched to a gene: 11. The CDR3 has 15 residues. In germline, CDR1 is SGHDT, CDR2 YYEEEE. The CDR3 region is CASSPTEGGGNEQFF. Here the CDR3 DNA reads TGTGCCAGCAGTCCCACCGAGGGCGGGGGGAATGAGCAGTTCTTC.

The V call is TRBV30, the J call TRBJ1-3; D uncertain. This CDR3 is 14 amino acids long. Germline V gives CDR1 GTSNPN, CDR2 SVGIG (reference sequence). V lost 0 bases and J 4 bases, leaving 10 bases between the germline ends. The CDR3 DNA follows: TGTGCCTGGAGTGTACAGTCGACAGGAAACACCATATATTTT. It codes for CAWSVQSTGNTIYF.

This clone was detected once. This chain links TRBV2 with TRBJ2-7; D not certain. V lost 3 bases and J lost 2, with 11 bases in between. Per the germline V gene, CDR1 is SNHLY and CDR2 is FYNNEI. CDR3 size: 14 residues. CDR3 coding DNA: TGTGCCAGCAGTGAGGGCAGACCGCCCTACGAGCAGTACTTC. The encoded protein is CASSEGRPPYEQYF.

This clone was found once. The chain recombines TRBV7-9 with TRBJ1-3; 8 nucleotides align to TRBD1. Germline loops: CDR1 SEHNR, CDR2 FQNEAQ (reference sequence). The CDR3 length is 16 residues. V lost 5 bases and J lost 2; bases outside the gene matches: 8. CDR3: CASSAGTGTAGNTIYF. The CDR3 DNA follows: TGTGCCAGCAGCGCCGGGACAGGCACGGCTGGAAACACCATATATTTT.